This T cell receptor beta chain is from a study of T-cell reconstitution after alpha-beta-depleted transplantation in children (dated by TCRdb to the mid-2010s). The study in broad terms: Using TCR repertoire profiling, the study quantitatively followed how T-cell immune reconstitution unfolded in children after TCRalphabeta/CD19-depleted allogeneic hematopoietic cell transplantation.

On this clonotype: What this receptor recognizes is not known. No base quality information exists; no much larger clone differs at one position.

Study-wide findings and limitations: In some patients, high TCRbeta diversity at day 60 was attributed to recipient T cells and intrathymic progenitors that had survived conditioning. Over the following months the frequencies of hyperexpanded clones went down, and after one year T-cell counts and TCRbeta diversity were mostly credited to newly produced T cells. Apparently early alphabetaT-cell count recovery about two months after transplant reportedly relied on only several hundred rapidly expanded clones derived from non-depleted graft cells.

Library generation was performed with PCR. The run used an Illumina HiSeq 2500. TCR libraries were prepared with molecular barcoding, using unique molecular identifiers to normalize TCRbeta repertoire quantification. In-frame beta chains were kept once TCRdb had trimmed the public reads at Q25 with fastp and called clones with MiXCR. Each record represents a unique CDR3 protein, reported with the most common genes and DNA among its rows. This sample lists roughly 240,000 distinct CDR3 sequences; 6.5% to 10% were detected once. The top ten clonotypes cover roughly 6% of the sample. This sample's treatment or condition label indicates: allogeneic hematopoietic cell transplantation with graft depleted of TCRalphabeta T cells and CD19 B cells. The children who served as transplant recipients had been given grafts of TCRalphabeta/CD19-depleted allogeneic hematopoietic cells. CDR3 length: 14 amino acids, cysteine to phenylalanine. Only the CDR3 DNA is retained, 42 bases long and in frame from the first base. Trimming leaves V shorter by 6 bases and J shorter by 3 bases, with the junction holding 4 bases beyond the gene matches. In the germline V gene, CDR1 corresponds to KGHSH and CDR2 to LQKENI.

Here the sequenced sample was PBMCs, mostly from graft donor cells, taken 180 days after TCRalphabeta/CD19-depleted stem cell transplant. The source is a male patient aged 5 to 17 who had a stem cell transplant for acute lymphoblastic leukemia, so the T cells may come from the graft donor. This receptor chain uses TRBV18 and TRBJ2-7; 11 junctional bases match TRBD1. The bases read TGTGCCAGCTCCTGGACAGGGGGCATCTACGAGCAGTACTTC. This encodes CASSWTGGIYEQYF. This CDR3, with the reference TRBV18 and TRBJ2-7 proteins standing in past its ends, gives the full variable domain NAGVMQNPRHLVRRRGQEARLRCSPMKGHSHVYWYRQLPEEGLKFMVYLQKENIIDESGMPKERFSAEFPKEGPSILRIQQVVRGDSAAYFCASSWTGGIYEQYFGPGTRLTVT.